This T cell receptor (beta chain) was recovered during a study of blood T cell repertoires in COVID-19. Study-wide background: The analysed material was cDNA or gDNA that came from T cells, B-cell-depleted T cells, or PBMCs.

This clone was counted a few times. Authors' data handling: Reference gene primer amplification yielded estimated nucleated cell counts. Profiled with immunoSEQ multiplex PCR; TCRdb holds only in-frame clones, not every one. The V and J calls and clone size are taken from that table; D and trimming were inferred from the DNA. Found here are around 430,000 clones, approximately 90% of them singletons; the top ten hold 10% to 15%. Seattle patients were enrolled during active infection and followed longitudinally. Material for sequencing was peripheral blood. The clonotype comes from a woman between 45 and 60 years old with COVID-19, enrolled during active disease.

Here the CDR3 reads CASRTGNTGELFF. The CDR3 DNA reads as TGTGCCAGCAGGACGGGGAACACCGGGGAGCTGTTTTTT. This sequence joins TRBV5-4 and TRBJ2-2; no clear D. This CDR3 comprises 13 residues. The germline CDR1 and CDR2 sequences are SGHNT and YYREEE (reference sequence). V was shortened by 5 bases and J by 1 base, with 6 bases between the two germline ends.